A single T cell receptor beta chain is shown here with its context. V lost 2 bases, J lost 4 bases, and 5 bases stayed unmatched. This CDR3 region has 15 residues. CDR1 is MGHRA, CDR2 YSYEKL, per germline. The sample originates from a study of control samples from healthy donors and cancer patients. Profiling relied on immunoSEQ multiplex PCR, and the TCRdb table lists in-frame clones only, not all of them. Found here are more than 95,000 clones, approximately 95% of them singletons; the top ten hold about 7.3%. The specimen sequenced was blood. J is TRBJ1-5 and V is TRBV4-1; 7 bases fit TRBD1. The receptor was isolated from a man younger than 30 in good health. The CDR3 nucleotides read TGCGCCAGCAGCCAAACAACAGGGGATAATCAGCCCCAGCATTTT. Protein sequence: CASSQTTGDNQPQHF.